Listed here is a single T cell receptor beta chain. The target antigen is unknown. The data were obtained in a study of T cell repertoires in cytomegalovirus infection. Study-wide background: Use of recently identified HLA-C-restricted and well-studied HLA-B-restricted CMV epitopes was part of the study. Signatures in public TCR beta sequences pointed to both CMV infection and matching HLA type.

TCRdb re-called the reads through MiXCR, storing one row per CDR3 protein. The sample shows 310,000 or so distinct CDR3 sequences, around 25% of them seen only once. The study, taken as a whole, reports: HLA-C-restricted CMV-specific TCR beta clonotypes prevailed in the ex vivo response.

The CDR3 sequence is 16 residues long. Germline V gene sequence: CDR1 LGHDT, CDR2 YNNKEL (reference sequence). The V segment lost 4 bases and the J segment 15 bases; nucleotides outside the gene matches: 14. The material was cultured PBMCs, obtained from culture after CMV antigen stimulation. The sequence derives from a human donor in good health (CMV status not recorded). Some clones in this sample may be carry-over from other donors' samples. This chain links TRBV3-1 with TRBJ2-1; TRBD2 matches at 14 bases. The CDR3 region is CASSLAGLAGVKGLFF. The CDR3, as DNA: TGTGCCAGCAGCCTAGCGGGACTAGCGGGGGTCAAGGGCCTGTTCTTC.